This is a list of T cell receptor beta chains from one sample in a study of blood T cell repertoires in COVID-19. Clones were sequenced by immunoSEQ multiplex PCR, and TCRdb holds only the in-frame ones, with some missing. The table shows approximately 210,000 clones, with around 82% occurring only once. The sequencing input was peripheral blood. All receptors derive from a woman aged 40 to 55 with acute or convalescent COVID-19. CDR3s include the opening cysteine and the closing phenylalanine or tryptophan. Fields, in order: V gene, D gene, J gene, CDR3 protein. A D gene is named only where the DNA matches it firmly.

>TRBV18|.|TRBJ1-2
CASSPGGTDYGYTF
>TRBV4-2|TRBD2|TRBJ2-1
CASSQDAELAGYNEQFF
>TRBV5-6|TRBD1|TRBJ1-4
CASSRQGLGNEKLFF
>TRBV4-3|.|TRBJ1-2
CASSQNGEGSAYGYTF
>TRBV6-2/TRBV6-3|.|TRBJ1-4
CASSYSIRTDNEKLFF
>TRBV7-9|.|TRBJ2-7
CASSLFSGAYEQYF
>TRBV19|TRBD1|TRBJ1-1
CASSPGQGVSAFF
>TRBV30|.|TRBJ2-3
CAWSGGSPQYF
>TRBV20-1|.|TRBJ1-1
CSAGRETEAFF
>TRBV18|.|TRBJ2-1
CASEGRKEDNEQFF
>TRBV14|TRBD1|TRBJ2-7
CASSLITGAEQYF
>TRBV5-1|TRBD1|TRBJ1-2
CASSRIRQGRTNYGYTF
>TRBV15|TRBD2|TRBJ2-1
CATSVLAGGYNEQFF
>TRBV27|TRBD1|TRBJ1-2
CASRGGQTHDGYTF
>TRBV19|.|TRBJ1-2
CASSIRSGGYTF
>TRBV4-3|.|TRBJ2-7
CASSQDRGAVYEQYF
>TRBV4-1|TRBD1|TRBJ1-2
CASSQAGQETSGYTF
>TRBV7-2|TRBD1|TRBJ2-7
CASSLGWTGSSEQYF
>TRBV2|TRBD1|TRBJ1-5
CASSGTTGGGQPQHF
>TRBV6-6|.|TRBJ1-1
CASSYAENTEAFF
>TRBV30|.|TRBJ1-1
CASGKNTEAFF
>TRBV7-9|TRBD1|TRBJ1-4
CASSLVGRGETNEKLFF
>TRBV30|TRBD2|TRBJ2-7
CAWSKASGRREQYF
>TRBV9|.|TRBJ1-3
CASSPRGGGGNTIYF
>TRBV11-2|TRBD2|TRBJ2-1
CASSPNGGAGGYNEQFF
>TRBV27|TRBD1|TRBJ2-2
CASSSTGINTGELFF
>TRBV10-3|TRBD1|TRBJ1-2
CAIGETGGLSYTF
>TRBV18|TRBD2|TRBJ2-1
CASSQSSGYNEQFF
>TRBV18|.|TRBJ1-2
CASSPTSDRYGYTF
>TRBV6-5|.|TRBJ2-7
CASSYSRQGYEQYF
>TRBV3-1/TRBV3-2|TRBD2|TRBJ2-4
CASSHTPRLAGALGNIAKNIQYF
>TRBV11-2|TRBD2|TRBJ2-2
CASSPGSFSGRAGTGELFF
>TRBV7-2|TRBD2|TRBJ2-1
CASSLATGLARNEQFF
>TRBV5-4|.|TRBJ1-2
CASSLLQGRYGYTF
>TRBV2|TRBD1|TRBJ1-1
CASSDQTGKSEAFF
>TRBV6-4|.|TRBJ1-6
CASSDETGGNSPLHF
>TRBV4-1|TRBD2|TRBJ2-2
CASSQDMAGDTGELFF
>TRBV7-2|TRBD1|TRBJ1-4
CASSAGTGYEKLFF
>TRBV15|.|TRBJ1-2
CATSPTSQGVGGYTF
>TRBV11-2|TRBD2|TRBJ2-2
CASSWRGGPNTGELFF
>TRBV30|TRBD2|TRBJ2-7
CAWMGGLGPYEQYF
>TRBV6-5|.|TRBJ2-3
CASTTRPTDTQYF
>TRBV30|TRBD1|TRBJ1-1
CAWSALGTGGTEAFF
>TRBV24-1|TRBD2|TRBJ2-3
CATGASGGSSRTDTQYF
>TRBV6-5|TRBD2|TRBJ2-2
CASDSGWTGELFF
>TRBV5-1|TRBD1|TRBJ2-7
CASSFSRDSPYEQYF
>TRBV5-1|TRBD2|TRBJ2-1
CASSLGASGLYNEQFF